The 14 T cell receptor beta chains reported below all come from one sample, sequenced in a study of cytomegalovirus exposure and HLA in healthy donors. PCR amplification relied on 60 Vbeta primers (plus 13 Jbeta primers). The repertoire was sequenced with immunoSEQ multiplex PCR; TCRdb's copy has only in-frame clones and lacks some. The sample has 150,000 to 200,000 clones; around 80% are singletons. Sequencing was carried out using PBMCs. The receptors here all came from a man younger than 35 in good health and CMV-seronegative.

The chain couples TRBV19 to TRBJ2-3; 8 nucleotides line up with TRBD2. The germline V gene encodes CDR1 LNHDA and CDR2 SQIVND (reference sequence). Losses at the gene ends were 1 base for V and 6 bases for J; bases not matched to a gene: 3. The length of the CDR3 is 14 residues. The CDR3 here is CASSIVSGGDTQYF. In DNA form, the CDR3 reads TGTGCCAGTAGTATAGTCAGCGGGGGCGATACGCAGTATTTT.

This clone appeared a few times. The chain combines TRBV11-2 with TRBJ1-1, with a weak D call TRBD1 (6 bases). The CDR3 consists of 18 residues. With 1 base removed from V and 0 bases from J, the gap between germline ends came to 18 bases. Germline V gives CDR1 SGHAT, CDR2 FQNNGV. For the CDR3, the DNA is TGTGCCAGCAGCTTAGGAGGGGGGGTACTCGCAATGAACACTGAAGCTTTCTTT. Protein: CASSLGGGVLAMNTEAFF.

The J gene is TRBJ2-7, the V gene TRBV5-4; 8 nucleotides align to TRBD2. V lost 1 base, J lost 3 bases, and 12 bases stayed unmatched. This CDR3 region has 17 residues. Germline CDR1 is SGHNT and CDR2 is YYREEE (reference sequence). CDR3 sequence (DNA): TGTGCCAGCAGCTTGCGAATTAGCGGGGACATCTTCTACGAGCAGTACTTC. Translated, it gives CASSLRISGDIFYEQYF.

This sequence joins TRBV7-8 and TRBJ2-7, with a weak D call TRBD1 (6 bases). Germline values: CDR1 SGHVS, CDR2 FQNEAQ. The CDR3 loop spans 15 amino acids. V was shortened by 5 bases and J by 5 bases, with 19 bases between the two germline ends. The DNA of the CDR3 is TGTGCCAGCAGCCCAAACAGGGCGGGCAGAGACGAGCAGTACTTC. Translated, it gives CASSPNRAGRDEQYF.

Written as DNA, the CDR3 is TGTGCCAGCAGCTTGCGCGGGGGACCCCCCTACGAGCAGTACTTC. Amino acids: CASSLRGGPPYEQYF. The chain couples TRBV5-4 to TRBJ2-7; 7 nucleotides line up with TRBD2. The length of the CDR3 is 15 residues. Trimming cost V 1 base and J 2 bases; bases outside gene matches: 6. CDR1 and CDR2 (germline): SGHNT, YYREEE (reference sequence).

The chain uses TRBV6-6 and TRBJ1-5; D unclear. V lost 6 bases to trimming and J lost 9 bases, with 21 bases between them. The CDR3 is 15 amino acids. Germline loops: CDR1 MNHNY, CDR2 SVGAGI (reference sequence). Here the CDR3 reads CASRDSVLAVSPQHF. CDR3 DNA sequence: TGTGCCAGCAGGGACTCCGTTCTGGCGGTCTCGCCCCAGCATTTT.

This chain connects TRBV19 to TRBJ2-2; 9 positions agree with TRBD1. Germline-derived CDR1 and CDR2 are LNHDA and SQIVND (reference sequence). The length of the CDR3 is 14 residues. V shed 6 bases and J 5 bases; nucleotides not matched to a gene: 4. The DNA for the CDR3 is TGTGCCAGTAGACAGGGGGCTAATACCGGGGAGCTGTTTTTT. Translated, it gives CASRQGANTGELFF.

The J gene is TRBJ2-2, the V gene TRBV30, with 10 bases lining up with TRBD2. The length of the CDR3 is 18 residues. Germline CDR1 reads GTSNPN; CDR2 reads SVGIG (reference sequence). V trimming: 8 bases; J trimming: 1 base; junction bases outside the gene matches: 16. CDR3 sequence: CAQNRAASGRLNTGELFF. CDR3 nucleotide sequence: TGTGCCCAAAATCGGGCGGCTAGCGGGAGATTGAACACCGGGGAGCTGTTTTTT.

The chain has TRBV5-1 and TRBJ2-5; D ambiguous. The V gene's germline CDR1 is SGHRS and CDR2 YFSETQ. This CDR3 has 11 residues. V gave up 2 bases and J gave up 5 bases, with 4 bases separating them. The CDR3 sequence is CASSFEETQYF. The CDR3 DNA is TGCGCCAGCAGCTTTGAGGAGACCCAGTACTTC.

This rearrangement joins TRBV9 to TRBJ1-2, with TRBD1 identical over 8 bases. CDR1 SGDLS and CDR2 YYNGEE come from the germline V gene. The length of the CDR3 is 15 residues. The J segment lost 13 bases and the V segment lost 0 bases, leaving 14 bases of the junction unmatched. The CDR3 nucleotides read TGTGCCAGCAGCGTAGAAGGGTTGGGGACAGGTCTTAGCACCTTC. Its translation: CASSVEGLGTGLSTF.

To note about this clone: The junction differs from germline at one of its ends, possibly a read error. The CDR3 protein is CASSWTGSGGGIAF. Written as DNA, the CDR3 is TGTGCCAGCAGCTGGACAGGGTCTGGTGGAGGAATCGCCTTC. This chain connects TRBV5-6 to TRBJ1-2; TRBD1 agrees at 8 bases. This CDR3 spans 14 amino acids. CDR1 SGHDT and CDR2 YYEEEE come from the germline V gene. Full variable domain (remainder filled in from reference TRBV5-6 and TRBJ1-2): DAGVTQSPTHLIKTRGQQVTLRCSPKSGHDTVSWYQQALGQGPQFIFQYYEEEERQRGNFPDRFSGHQFPNYSSELNVNALLLGDSALYLCASSWTGSGGGIAFGSGTRLTVV.

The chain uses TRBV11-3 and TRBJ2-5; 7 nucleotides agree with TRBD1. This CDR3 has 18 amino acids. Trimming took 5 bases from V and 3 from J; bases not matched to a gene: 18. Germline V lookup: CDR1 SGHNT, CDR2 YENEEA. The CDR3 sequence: CASSTHYSPGQRKETQYF. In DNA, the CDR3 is TGTGCCAGCAGCACCCACTACTCTCCGGGACAGAGAAAAGAGACCCAGTACTTC.

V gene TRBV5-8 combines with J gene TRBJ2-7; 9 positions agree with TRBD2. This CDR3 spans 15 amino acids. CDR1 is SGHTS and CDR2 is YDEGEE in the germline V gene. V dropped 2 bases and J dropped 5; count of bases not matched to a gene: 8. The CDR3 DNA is TGTGCCAGCAGCTTCGGGACTAGCCAAGTCGACGAGCAGTACTTC. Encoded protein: CASSFGTSQVDEQYF. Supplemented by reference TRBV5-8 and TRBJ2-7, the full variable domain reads EAGVTQSPTHLIKTRGQQATLRCSPISGHTSVYWYQQALGLGLQFLLWYDEGEERNRGNFPPRFSGRQFPNYSSELNVNALELEDSALYLCASSFGTSQVDEQYFGPGTRLTVT.

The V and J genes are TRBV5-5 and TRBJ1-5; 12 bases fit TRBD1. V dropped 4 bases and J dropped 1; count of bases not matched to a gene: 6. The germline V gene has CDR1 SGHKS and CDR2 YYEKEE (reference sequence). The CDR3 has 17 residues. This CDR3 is CASSKGTGGLSNQPQHF. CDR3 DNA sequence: TGTGCCAGCAGCAAGGGGACAGGGGGCTTAAGCAATCAGCCCCAGCATTTT.